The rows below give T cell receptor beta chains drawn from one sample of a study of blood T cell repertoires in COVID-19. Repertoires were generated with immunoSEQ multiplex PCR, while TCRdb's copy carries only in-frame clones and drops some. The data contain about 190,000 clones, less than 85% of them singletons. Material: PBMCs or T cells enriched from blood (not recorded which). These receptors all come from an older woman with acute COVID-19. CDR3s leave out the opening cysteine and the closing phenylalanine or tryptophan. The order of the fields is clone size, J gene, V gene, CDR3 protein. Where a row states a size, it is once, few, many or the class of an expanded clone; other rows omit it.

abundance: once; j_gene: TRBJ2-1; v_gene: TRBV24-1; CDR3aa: ATSDLSPGLANNEQF
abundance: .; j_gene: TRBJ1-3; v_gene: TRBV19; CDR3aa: ASSTYGQSSGNTIY
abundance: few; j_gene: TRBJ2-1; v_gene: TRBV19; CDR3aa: ASSSSSGGEQF
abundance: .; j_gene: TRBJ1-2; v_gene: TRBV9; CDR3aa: ASSSNLPGQGFYGYT
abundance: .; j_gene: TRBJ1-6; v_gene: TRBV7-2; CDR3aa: ASSRKAGQGNSPLH
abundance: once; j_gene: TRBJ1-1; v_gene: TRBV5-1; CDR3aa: ASSFSQGANTEAF
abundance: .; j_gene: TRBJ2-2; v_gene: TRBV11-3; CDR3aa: ASSDSKRGRTGELF
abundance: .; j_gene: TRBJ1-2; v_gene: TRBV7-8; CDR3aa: ASSLRQGAAGYT
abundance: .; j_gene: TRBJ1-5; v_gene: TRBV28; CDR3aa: ASWRTGSQPQH
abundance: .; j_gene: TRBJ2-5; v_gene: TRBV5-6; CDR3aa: ASTLWGGETQY
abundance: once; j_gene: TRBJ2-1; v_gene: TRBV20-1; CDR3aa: SASNPSGLEQF
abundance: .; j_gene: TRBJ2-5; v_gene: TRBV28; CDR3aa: ASSRVPQETQY
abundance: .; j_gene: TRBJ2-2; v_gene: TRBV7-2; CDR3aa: ASSTGQNTGELF
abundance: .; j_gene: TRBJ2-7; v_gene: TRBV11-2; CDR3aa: ASSVLPGLTKYEQY
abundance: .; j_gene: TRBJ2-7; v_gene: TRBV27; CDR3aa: ASSRTDRVVYEQY
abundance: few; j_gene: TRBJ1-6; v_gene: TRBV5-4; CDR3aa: ASSLGQGVSYNSPLH
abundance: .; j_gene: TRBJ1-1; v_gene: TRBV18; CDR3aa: ASSLGTGREAF
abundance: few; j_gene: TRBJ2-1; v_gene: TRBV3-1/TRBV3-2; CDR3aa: ASSQDLVAPHEQF
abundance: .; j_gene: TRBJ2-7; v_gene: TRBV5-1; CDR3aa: ASSRSTSGVSYEQY
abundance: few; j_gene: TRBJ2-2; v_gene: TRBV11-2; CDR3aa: ASSLGTGSDTGELF
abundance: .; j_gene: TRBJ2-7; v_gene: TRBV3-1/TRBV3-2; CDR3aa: ASSLGQGGNQVSYEQY
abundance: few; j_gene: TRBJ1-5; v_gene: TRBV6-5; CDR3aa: ASKVTREGQPQH
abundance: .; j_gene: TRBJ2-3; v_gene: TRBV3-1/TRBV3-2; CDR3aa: ASSQLPGHVTDTQY
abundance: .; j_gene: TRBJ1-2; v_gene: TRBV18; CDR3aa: ASSPDKGGYGYT
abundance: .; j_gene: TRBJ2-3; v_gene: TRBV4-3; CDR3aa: ASSQDISGGLLDTQY
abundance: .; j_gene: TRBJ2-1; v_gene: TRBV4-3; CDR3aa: ASSQEQGLEQF
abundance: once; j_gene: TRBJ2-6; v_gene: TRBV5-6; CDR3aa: ASSQGSGANVLT
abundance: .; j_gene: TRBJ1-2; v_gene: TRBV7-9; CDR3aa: ASSLDGYGYT
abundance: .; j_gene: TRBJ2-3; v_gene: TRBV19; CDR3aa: ASSKGAGADTQY
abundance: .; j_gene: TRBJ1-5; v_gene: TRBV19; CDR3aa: ASSIEIWQNQPQH
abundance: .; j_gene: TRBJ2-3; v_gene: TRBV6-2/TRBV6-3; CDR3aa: ASSRGGEQTQY
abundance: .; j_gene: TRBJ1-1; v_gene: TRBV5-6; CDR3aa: ASSFLQAGRTEAF
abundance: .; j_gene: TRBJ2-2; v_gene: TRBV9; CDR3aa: ASSVSTGELF
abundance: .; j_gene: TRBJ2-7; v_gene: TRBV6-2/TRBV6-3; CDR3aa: ASSRASYEQY
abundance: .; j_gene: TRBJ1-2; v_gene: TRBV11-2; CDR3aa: ASSLGQPNYGYT
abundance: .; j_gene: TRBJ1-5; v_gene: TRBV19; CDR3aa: ASSPIPGAQPQH
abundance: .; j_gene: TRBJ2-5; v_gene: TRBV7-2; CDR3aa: ASSPHRGGGETQY
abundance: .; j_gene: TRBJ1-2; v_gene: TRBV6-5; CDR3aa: ASNDRGQSYGYT
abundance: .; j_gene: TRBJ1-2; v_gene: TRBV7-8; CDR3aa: ASRSPGRGRGYGYT
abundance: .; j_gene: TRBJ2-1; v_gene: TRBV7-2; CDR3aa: ASSLDYQREQVQF
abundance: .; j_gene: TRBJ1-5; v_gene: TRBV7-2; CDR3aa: ASSLELAGYQPQH
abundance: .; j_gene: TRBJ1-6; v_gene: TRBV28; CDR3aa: ASRSKLQPVNSPLH
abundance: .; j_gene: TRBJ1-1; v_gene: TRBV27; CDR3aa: ASSLFGRRALSAEAF
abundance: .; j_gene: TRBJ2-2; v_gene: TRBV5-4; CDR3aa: ASSLQTGNTGELF
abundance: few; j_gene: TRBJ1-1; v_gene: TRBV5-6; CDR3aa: ASSLVGGGTEAF
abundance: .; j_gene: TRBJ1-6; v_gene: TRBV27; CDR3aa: ASSRVGGGDVRNSPLH
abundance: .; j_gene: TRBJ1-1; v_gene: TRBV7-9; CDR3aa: ASSLSSSGQGIEAF
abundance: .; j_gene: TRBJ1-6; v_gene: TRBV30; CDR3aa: AWSGTLSPNSPLH
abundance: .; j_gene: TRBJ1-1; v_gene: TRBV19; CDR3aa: ASSIGQMNTEAF
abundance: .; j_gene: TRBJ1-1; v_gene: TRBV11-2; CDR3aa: ASSLDRAQGTEAF
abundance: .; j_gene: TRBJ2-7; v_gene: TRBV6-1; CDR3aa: ASSEGQVLSQY